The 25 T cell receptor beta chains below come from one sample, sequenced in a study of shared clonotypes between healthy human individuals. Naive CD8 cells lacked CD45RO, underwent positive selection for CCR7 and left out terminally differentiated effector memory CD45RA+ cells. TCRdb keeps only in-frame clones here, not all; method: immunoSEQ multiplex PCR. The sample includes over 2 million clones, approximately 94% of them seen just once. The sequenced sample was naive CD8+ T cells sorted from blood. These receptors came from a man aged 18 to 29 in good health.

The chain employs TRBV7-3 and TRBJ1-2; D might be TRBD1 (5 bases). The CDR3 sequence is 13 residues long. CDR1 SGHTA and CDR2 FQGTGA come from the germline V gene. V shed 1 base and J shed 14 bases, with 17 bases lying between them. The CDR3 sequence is CASSLMAGQDVTF. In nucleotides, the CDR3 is TGTGCCAGCAGCTTAATGGCAGGGCAGGATGTAACCTTC.

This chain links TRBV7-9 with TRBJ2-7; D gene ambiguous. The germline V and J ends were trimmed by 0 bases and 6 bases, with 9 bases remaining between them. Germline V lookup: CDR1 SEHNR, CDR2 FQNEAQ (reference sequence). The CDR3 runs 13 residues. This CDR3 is CASSLALLGEQYF. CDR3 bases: TGTGCCAGCAGCTTAGCGCTATTGGGCGAGCAGTACTTC. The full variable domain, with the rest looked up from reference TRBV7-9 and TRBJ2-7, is DTGVSQNPRHKITKRGQNVTFRCDPISEHNRLYWYRQTLGQGPEFLTYFQNEAQLEKSRLLSDRFSAERPKGSFSTLEIQRTEQGDSAMYLCASSLALLGEQYFGPGTRLTVT.

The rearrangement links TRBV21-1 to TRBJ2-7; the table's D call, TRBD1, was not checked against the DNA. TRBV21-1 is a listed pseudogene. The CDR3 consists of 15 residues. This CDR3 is CASSKVHRVSGEQYF. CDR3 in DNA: TGTGCCAGCAGCAAAGTTCACAGGGTTTCAGGAGAGCAGTACTTC.

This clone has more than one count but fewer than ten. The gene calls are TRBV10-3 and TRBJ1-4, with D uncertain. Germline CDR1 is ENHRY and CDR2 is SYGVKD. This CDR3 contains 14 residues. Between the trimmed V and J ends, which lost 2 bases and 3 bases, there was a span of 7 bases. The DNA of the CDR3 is TGTGCCATCAGTGAGGTTAGAGCTAATGAAAAACTGTTTTTT. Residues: CAISEVRANEKLFF.

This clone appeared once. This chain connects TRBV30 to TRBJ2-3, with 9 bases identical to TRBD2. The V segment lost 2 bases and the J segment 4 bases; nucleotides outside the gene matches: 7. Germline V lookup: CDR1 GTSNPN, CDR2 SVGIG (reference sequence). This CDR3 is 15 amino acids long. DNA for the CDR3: TGTGCCTGGAGTATTAGCGGGAGTGTCGCAGATACGCAGTATTTT. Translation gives CAWSISGSVADTQYF.

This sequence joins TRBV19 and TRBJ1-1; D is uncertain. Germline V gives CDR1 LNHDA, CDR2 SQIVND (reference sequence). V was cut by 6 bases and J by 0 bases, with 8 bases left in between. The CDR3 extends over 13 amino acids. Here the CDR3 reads CASRLRVNTEAFF. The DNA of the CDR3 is TGTGCCAGTAGGCTACGGGTGAACACTGAAGCTTTCTTT.

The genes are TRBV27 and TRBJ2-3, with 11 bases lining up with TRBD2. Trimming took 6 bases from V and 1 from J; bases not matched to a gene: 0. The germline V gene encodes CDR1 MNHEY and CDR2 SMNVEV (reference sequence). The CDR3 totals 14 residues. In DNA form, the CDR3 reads TGTGCCAGCAGGGGACTAGCGGGCACAGATACGCAGTATTTT. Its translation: CASRGLAGTDTQYF.

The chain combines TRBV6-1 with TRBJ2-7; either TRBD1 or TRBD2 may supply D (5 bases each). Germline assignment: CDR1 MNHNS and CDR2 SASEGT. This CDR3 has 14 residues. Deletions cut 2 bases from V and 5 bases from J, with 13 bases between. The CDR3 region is CASSELGTPHEQYF. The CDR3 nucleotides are TGTGCCAGCAGTGAACTGGGGACCCCACACGAGCAGTACTTC.

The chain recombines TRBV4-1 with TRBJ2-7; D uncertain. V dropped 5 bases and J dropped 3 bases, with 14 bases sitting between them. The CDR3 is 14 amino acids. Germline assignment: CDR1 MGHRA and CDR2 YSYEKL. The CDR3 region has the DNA TGCGCCAGCAGCTCTTTCATTGGAAGCTACGAGCAGTACTTC. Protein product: CASSSFIGSYEQYF.

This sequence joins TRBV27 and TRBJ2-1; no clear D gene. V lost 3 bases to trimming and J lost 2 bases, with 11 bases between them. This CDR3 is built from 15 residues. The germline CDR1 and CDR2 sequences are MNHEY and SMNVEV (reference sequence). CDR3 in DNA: TGTGCCAGCAGTTTGGCCCCGGAGCCCTACAATGAGCAGTTCTTC. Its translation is CASSLAPEPYNEQFF.

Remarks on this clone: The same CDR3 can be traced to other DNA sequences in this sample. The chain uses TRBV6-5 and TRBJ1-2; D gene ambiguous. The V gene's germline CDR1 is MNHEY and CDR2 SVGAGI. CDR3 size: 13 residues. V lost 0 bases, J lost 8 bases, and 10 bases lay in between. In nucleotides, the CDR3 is TGTGCCAGCAGTTACTCGACGGGTTACGGCTACACCTTC. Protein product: CASSYSTGYGYTF.

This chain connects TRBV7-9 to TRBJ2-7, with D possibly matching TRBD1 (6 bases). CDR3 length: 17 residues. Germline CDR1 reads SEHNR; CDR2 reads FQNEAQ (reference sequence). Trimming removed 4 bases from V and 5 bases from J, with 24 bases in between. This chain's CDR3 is CASSSPREDSSFHEQYF. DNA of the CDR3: TGTGCCAGCAGCTCTCCCCGAGAGGACAGTAGTTTCCACGAGCAGTACTTC.

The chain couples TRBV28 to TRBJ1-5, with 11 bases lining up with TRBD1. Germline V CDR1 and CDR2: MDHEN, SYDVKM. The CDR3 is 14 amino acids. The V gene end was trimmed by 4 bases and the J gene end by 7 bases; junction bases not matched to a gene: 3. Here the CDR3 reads CASSWGQGVQPQHF. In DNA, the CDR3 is TGTGCCAGCAGTTGGGGACAGGGGGTCCAGCCCCAGCATTTT.

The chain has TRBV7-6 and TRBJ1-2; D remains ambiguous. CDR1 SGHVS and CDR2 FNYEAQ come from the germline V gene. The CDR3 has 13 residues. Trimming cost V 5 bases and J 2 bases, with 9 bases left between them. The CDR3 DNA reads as TGTGCCAGCAGCCCCGGGCACAACTATGGCTACACCTTC. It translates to CASSPGHNYGYTF.

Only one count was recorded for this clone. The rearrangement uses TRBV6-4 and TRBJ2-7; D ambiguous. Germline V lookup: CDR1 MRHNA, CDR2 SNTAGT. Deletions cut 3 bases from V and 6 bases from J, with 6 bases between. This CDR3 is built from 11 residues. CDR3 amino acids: CASSEWGEQYF. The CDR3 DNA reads TGTGCCAGCAGTGAATGGGGCGAGCAGTACTTC.

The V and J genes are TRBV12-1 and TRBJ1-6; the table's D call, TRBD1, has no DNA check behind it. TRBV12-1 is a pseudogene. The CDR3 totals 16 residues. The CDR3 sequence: CASSFAAQFYNSPLHF. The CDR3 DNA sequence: TGTGCCAGCAGCTTTGCCGCACAGTTCTATAATTCACCCCTCCACTTT.

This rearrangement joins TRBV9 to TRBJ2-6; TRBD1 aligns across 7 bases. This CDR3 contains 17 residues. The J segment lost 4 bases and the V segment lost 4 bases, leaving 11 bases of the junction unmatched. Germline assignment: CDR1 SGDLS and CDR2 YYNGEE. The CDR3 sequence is CASSSGTDLEGANVLTF. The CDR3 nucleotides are TGTGCCAGCAGCTCCGGGACAGACCTAGAAGGGGCCAACGTCCTGACTTTC.

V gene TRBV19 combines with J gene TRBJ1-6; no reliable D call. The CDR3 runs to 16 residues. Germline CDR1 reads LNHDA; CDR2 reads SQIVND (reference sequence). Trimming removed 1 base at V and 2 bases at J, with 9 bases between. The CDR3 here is CASSIVGGAYNSPLHF. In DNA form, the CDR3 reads TGTGCCAGTAGTATAGTCGGAGGAGCCTATAATTCACCCCTCCACTTT. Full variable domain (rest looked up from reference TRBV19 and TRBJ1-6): DGGITQSPKYLFRKEGQNVTLSCEQNLNHDAMYWYRQDPGQGLRLIYYSQIVNDFQKGDIAEGYSVSREKKESFPLTVTSAQKNPTAFYLCASSIVGGAYNSPLHFGNGTRLTVT.

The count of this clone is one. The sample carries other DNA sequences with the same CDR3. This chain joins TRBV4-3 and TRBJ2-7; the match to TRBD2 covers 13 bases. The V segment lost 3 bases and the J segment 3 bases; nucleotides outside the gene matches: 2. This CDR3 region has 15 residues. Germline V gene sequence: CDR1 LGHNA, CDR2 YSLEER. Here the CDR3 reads CASSQGLAGHYEQYF. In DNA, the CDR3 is TGCGCCAGCAGCCAGGGACTAGCGGGGCACTACGAGCAGTACTTC.

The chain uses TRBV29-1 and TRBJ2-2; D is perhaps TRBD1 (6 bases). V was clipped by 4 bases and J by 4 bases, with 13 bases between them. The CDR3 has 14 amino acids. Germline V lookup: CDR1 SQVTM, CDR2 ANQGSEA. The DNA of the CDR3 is TGCAGCGTTGGACAGGACCACATCACCGGGGAGCTGTTTTTT. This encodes CSVGQDHITGELFF.

CDR3 region: CASSLGPAGSYNEQFF. The DNA of the CDR3 is TGTGCCAGCAGCTTGGGTCCAGCGGGCTCCTACAATGAGCAGTTCTTC. The gene calls are TRBV5-6 and TRBJ2-1, with D perhaps TRBD2 (6 bases). The germline CDR1 and CDR2 sequences are SGHDT and YYEEEE. Trimming pared 0 bases from V and 0 bases from J, leaving 10 bases between. The CDR3 covers 16 residues.

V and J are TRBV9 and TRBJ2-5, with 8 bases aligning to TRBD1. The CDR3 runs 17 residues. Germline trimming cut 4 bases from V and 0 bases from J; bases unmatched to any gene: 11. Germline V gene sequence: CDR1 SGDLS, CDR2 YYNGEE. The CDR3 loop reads CASSTRPGQENQETQYF. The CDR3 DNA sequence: TGTGCCAGCAGCACCCGACCGGGACAGGAGAACCAAGAGACCCAGTACTTC.

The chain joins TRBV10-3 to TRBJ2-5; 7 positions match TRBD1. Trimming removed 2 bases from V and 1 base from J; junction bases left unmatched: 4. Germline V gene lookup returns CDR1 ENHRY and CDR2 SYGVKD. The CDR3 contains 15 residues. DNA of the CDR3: TGTGCCATCAGTGAGACAGGGGAAAGCCAAGAGACCCAGTACTTC. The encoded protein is CAISETGESQETQYF.

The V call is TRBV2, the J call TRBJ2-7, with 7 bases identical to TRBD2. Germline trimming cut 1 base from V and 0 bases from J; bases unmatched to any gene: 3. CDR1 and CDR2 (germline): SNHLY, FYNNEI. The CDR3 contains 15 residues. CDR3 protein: CASSEGEGSSYEQYF. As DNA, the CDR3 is TGTGCCAGCAGTGAAGGGGAGGGAAGCTCCTACGAGCAGTACTTC.

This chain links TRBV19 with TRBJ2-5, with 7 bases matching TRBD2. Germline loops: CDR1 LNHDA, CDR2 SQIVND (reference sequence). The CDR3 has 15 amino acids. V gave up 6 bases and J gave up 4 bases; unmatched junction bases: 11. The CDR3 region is CASRSSGNAGETQYF. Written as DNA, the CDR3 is TGTGCCAGTAGATCCAGCGGGAATGCGGGAGAGACCCAGTACTTC. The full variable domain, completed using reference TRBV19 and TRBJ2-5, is DGGITQSPKYLFRKEGQNVTLSCEQNLNHDAMYWYRQDPGQGLRLIYYSQIVNDFQKGDIAEGYSVSREKKESFPLTVTSAQKNPTAFYLCASRSSGNAGETQYFGPGTRLLVL.